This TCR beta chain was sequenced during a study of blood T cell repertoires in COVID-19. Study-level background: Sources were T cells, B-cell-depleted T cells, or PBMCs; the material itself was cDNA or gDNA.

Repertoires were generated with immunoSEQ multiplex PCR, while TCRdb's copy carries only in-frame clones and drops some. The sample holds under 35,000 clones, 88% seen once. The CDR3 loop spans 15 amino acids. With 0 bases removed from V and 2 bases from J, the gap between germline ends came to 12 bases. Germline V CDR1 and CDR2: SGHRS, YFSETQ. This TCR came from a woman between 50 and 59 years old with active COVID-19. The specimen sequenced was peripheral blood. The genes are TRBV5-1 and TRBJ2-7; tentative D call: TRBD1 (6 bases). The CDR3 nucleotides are TGCGCCAGCAGCTTGGGGTCAGGGGAACCCTACGAGCAGTACTTC. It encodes CASSLGSGEPYEQYF.